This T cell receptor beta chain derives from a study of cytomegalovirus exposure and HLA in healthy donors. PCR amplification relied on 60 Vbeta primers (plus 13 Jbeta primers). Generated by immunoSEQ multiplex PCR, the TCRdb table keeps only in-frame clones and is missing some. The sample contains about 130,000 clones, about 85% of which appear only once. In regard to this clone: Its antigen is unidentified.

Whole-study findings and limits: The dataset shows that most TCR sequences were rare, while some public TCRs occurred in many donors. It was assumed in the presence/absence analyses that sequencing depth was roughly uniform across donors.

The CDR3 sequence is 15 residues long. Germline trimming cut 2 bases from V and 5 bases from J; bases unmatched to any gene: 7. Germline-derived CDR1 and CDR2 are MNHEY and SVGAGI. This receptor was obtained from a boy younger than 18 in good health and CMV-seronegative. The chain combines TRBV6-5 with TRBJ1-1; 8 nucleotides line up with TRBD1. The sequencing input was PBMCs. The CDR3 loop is CASSYPGQGLTEAFF. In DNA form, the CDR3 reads TGTGCCAGCAGTTACCCCGGACAGGGTCTGACTGAAGCTTTCTTT.